These 18 T cell receptor beta chains share one sample of origin, sequenced in a study of OX40 agonist ivuxolimab in advanced cancers. Repertoires were generated with immunoSEQ multiplex PCR, while TCRdb's copy carries only in-frame clones and drops some. This repertoire shows under 100,000 clones, roughly nine tenths found once; its top ten account for 0.3% to 0.4%. The sequencing used CD4+ or CD8+ T cells sorted from blood, collected in a trial of the OX40 agonist ivuxolimab. All receptors derive from an adult with an advanced solid tumor such as melanoma, head and neck, liver or kidney cancer.

This sequence joins TRBV6-6 and TRBJ1-5; D remains ambiguous. The germline V and J ends were trimmed by 5 bases and 0 bases, with 5 bases remaining between them. CDR1 is MNHNY and CDR2 is SVGAGI in the germline V gene (reference sequence). This CDR3 has 13 amino acids. The CDR3 bases are TGTGCCAGCAGTGCAAATAGCAATCAGCCCCAGCATTTT. Residues: CASSANSNQPQHF.

This clone was counted only a few times. The rearrangement uses TRBV19 and TRBJ2-7; perhaps TRBD2 as D (6 bases). Deletions cut 2 bases from V and 5 bases from J, with 19 bases between. The CDR3 length is 16 residues. The germline CDR1 and CDR2 sequences are LNHDA and SQIVND (reference sequence). The CDR3 sequence is CASSILRDGGFHEQYF. The CDR3 nucleotides read TGTGCCAGTAGTATATTACGGGACGGGGGTTTCCACGAGCAGTACTTC. The full variable domain, with the rest looked up from reference TRBV19 and TRBJ2-7, is DGGITQSPKYLFRKEGQNVTLSCEQNLNHDAMYWYRQDPGQGLRLIYYSQIVNDFQKGDIAEGYSVSREKKESFPLTVTSAQKNPTAFYLCASSILRDGGFHEQYFGPGTRLTVT.

The rearrangement uses TRBV2 and TRBJ1-1, with D possibly matching TRBD1 (6 bases). Trimming cost V 1 base and J 11 bases, with 20 bases left between them. There are 15 residues in the CDR3. The germline CDR1 and CDR2 sequences are SNHLY and FYNNEI. In DNA form, the CDR3 reads TGTGCCAGCAGTGAAGTAGGCCAGGGGCATCTCAAGGCTTTCTTT. Translating it yields CASSEVGQGHLKAFF.

This chain uses TRBV6-5 with TRBJ1-5; 9 bases agree with TRBD1. Looked up from germline, CDR1 is MNHEY and CDR2 is SVGAGI. This CDR3 spans 15 amino acids. V shed 5 bases and J 4 bases; nucleotides not matched to a gene: 6. CDR3 protein: CASSRVQGANQPQHF. The DNA for the CDR3 is TGTGCCAGCAGTCGCGTACAGGGGGCGAATCAGCCCCAGCATTTT.

The chain's CDR3 is CAWSVGYNQETQYF. The DNA for the CDR3 is TGTGCCTGGAGTGTAGGATACAACCAAGAGACCCAGTACTTC. The chain employs TRBV30 and TRBJ2-5, with no clear D. The V end lost 0 bases, the J end lost 0 bases, and 8 bases lay between the germline ends. Per the germline V gene, CDR1 is GTSNPN and CDR2 is SVGIG (reference sequence). There are 14 residues in the CDR3.

This rearrangement joins TRBV9 to TRBJ2-7, with 9 bases fitting TRBD1. This CDR3 has 14 amino acids. V gave up 4 bases and J gave up 1 base; unmatched junction bases: 3. CDR1 and CDR2 from the germline V gene are SGDLS and YYNGEE. The CDR3 DNA reads TGTGCCAGCAGCAAAGGACAGGGGTCCTACGAGCAGTACTTC. This codes for CASSKGQGSYEQYF.

The gene calls are TRBV15 and TRBJ2-7; a weak D match, TRBD1 (5 bases). Trimming left V 0 bases short and J 3 bases short, with 9 bases between. The germline gives CDR1 LNHNV, CDR2 YYDKDF (reference sequence). This CDR3 has 14 residues. CDR3 loop: CATSRDLQGYEQYF. The CDR3 bases are TGTGCCACCAGCAGAGATCTCCAGGGCTACGAGCAGTACTTC. The variable domain in full, completed from reference TRBV15 and TRBJ2-7, reads DAMVIQNPRYQVTQFGKPVTLSCSQTLNHNVMYWYQQKSSQAPKLLFHYYDKDFNNEADTPDNFQSRRPNTSFCFLDIRSPGLGDTAMYLCATSRDLQGYEQYFGPGTRLTVT.

This clone was seen more than once but under ten times. The chain couples TRBV18 to TRBJ2-2; D is unresolved. The CDR3 is 19 residues long. Trimming removed 6 bases at V and 3 bases at J, with 26 bases between. Germline assignment: CDR1 KGHSH and CDR2 LQKENI. CDR3 sequence: CASSPPRVVAHLYTGELFF. Written as DNA, the CDR3 is TGTGCCAGCTCGCCTCCACGCGTCGTAGCCCATCTCTACACCGGGGAGCTGTTTTTT.

The J gene is TRBJ1-1, the V gene TRBV10-3; 7 bases are shared with TRBD1. The J segment lost 1 base and the V segment lost 8 bases, leaving 13 bases of the junction unmatched. Germline CDR1 ENHRY, CDR2 SYGVKD. The CDR3 sequence is 16 residues long. The CDR3 DNA reads as TGTGCCATCCGGGATAGACAGGGCCTACCGAACACTGAAGCTTTCTTT. Protein product: CAIRDRQGLPNTEAFF.

The chain has TRBV19 and TRBJ1-6, with no clear D. Trimming left V 6 bases short and J 5 bases short, with 8 bases between. Per the germline V gene, CDR1 is LNHDA and CDR2 is SQIVND (reference sequence). CDR3 length: 13 amino acids. DNA of the CDR3: TGTGCCAGTAGCTCCCTGAATAATTCACCCCTCCACTTT. Translating gives CASSSLNNSPLHF.

The chain uses TRBV7-2 and TRBJ2-7; tentatively, D is TRBD1 (5 bases). Germline-derived CDR1 and CDR2 are SGHTA and FQGNSA. The CDR3 is 14 residues long. The V gene lost 5 bases and the J gene lost 6 bases, with 17 bases spanning the gap. This CDR3 reads CASSPQGTLGEQYF. The CDR3, as DNA: TGTGCCAGCAGCCCGCAGGGCACACTGGGCGAGCAGTACTTC.

The genes are TRBV19 and TRBJ2-3, with 10 bases that match TRBD1. Germline assignment: CDR1 LNHDA and CDR2 SQIVND (reference sequence). V gave up 5 bases and J gave up 6 bases; unmatched junction bases: 17. The CDR3 contains 18 residues. The CDR3 sequence is CASSLGGWGQGSADTQYF. The CDR3 DNA follows: TGTGCCAGTAGTCTAGGAGGGTGGGGACAGGGGAGTGCGGATACGCAGTATTTT.

This clone came up once. The CDR3 here is CASRGSLGGTGELFF. The CDR3 DNA reads as TGTGCCAGCAGAGGCTCATTAGGAGGCACCGGGGAGCTGTTTTTT. The chain combines TRBV9 with TRBJ2-2, with a tentative D call TRBD2 (5 bases). Deletions cut 5 bases from V and 4 bases from J, with 15 bases between. CDR3 length: 15 amino acids. CDR1 and CDR2 (germline): SGDLS, YYNGEE.

Details on this clone: The sample has other DNA sequences that encode this CDR3 too. The chain employs TRBV9 and TRBJ2-3; 7 nucleotides agree with TRBD2. V lost 2 bases, J lost 3 bases, and 6 bases stayed unmatched. This CDR3 has 15 amino acids. CDR1 and CDR2 from the germline V gene are SGDLS and YYNGEE. For the CDR3, the DNA is TGTGCCAGCAGCGTTGGAGCCGGGGGGACAGATACGCAGTATTTT. It is translated as CASSVGAGGTDTQYF.

The rearrangement links TRBV4-1 to TRBJ1-2, with D possibly matching TRBD1 (6 bases). Germline V gives CDR1 MGHRA, CDR2 YSYEKL. Trimming cost V 4 bases and J 5 bases, with 11 bases left between them. There are 13 residues in the CDR3. CDR3 nucleotide sequence: TGCGCCAGCAGCCCAGGGGCCGATTATGGCTACACCTTC. Protein product: CASSPGADYGYTF.

The V gene is TRBV19, the J gene TRBJ2-7, with D tentatively TRBD1 (5 bases). The CDR3 sequence is 14 residues long. Per the germline V gene, CDR1 is LNHDA and CDR2 is SQIVND (reference sequence). V shed 1 base and J shed 0 bases, with 7 bases lying between them. In nucleotides, the CDR3 is TGTGCCAGTAGTATAGGACAGCGCTCCTACGAGCAGTACTTC. Translated: CASSIGQRSYEQYF.

The chain couples TRBV5-1 to TRBJ2-6; 15 nucleotides match TRBD2. The ends lost 2 bases at V and 1 base at J; junction bases unmatched: 4. CDR3 length equals 19 residues. CDR1 and CDR2 (germline): SGHRS, YFSETQ. The CDR3 sequence is CASSFLGLAGGSGANVLTF. The CDR3 region has the DNA TGCGCCAGCAGCTTCCTCGGACTAGCGGGAGGGTCTGGGGCCAACGTCCTGACTTTC.

This rearrangement joins TRBV23-1 to TRBJ2-1; tentatively, D is TRBD1 (5 bases). TRBV23-1 has ORF status, its function being uncertain. The CDR3 is made up of 20 amino acids. Trimming stripped 3 bases from V and 5 bases from J, with 29 bases between. CDR3 loop: CASSHTGSSPTGAANNEQFF. The CDR3 region has the DNA TGCGCCAGCAGTCATACAGGAAGCTCCCCAACGGGCGCAGCGAACAATGAGCAGTTCTTC.